These T cell receptor beta chains were read from a single sample in a study of PD-L1 blockade in urothelial cancer. The protocol was immunoSEQ multiplex PCR, while the TCRdb copy is restricted to in-frame clones and leaves out a portion. This table holds roughly 45,000 clones, approximately 90% found once. Material: PBMCs, obtained around atezolizumab (anti-PD-L1) treatment. These receptors were taken from a woman in her sixties or seventies with urothelial cancer. The CDR3 runs from the conserved cysteine through the conserved F or W. D genes are given only for firm matches. Size values are once, few and many counts, or a class for expanded clones, and some rows have none.

>TRBD2|TRBV10-3|TRBJ2-1|NA
CAISESLWGGQFF
TGTGCCATCAGTGAGTCGTTATGGGGGGGGCAGTTCTTC
>TRBD1|TRBV27|TRBJ2-5|NA
CASRSWDREETQYF
TGTGCCAGCAGGTCCTGGGACAGGGAAGAGACCCAGTACTTC
>TRBD2|TRBV7-3|TRBJ2-2|NA
CASSSWTSGGRVTGELFF
TGTGCCAGCAGCTCCTGGACTAGCGGGGGACGGGTCACCGGGGAGCTGTTTTTT
>TRBD1|TRBV5-1|TRBJ1-2|NA
CASGSGIRTGSGYTF
TGCGCCAGCGGCTCGGGGATAAGGACAGGGAGCGGCTACACCTTC
>TRBD1|TRBV29-1|TRBJ2-3|NA
CSVDSGTVASTDTQYF
TGCAGCGTTGACTCGGGGACAGTTGCTAGCACAGATACGCAGTATTTT
>TRBD1|TRBV5-4|TRBJ2-3|NA
CASSSRTGRRTDTQYF
TGTGCCAGCAGCTCAAGGACAGGGCGGCGAACAGATACGCAGTATTTT
>NA|TRBV2|TRBJ1-5|NA
CASNLSPSNQPQHF
TGTGCCAGCAATCTATCTCCCAGCAATCAGCCCCAGCATTTT
>NA|TRBV13|TRBJ2-7|NA
CASSNSRGAYEQYF
TGTGCCAGCAGCAACAGCAGGGGGGCTTACGAGCAGTACTTC
>NA|TRBV5-1|TRBJ1-3|once
CASSFGTPSGNTIYF
TGCGCCAGCAGCTTTGGGACACCCTCTGGAAACACCATATATTTT
>NA|TRBV20-1|TRBJ2-5|once
CSASGATQYF
TGCAGTGCTTCCGGAGCGACCCAGTACTTC
>NA|TRBV11-2|TRBJ1-4|NA
CASSLARGTLNEKLFF
TGTGCCAGCAGCCTTGCTCGAGGGACACTAAATGAAAAACTGTTTTTT
>NA|TRBV7-3|TRBJ2-2|NA
CASSFLLRTGELFF
TGTGCCAGCAGCTTTCTACTTCGCACCGGGGAGCTGTTTTTT
>NA|TRBV27|TRBJ2-6|NA
CASSLSATFSGANVLTF
TGTGCCAGCAGTTTATCGGCGACTTTCTCTGGGGCCAACGTCCTGACTTTC
>NA|TRBV9|TRBJ2-1|NA
CASSPRAGPNEQFF
TGTGCCAGCAGCCCCCGTGCGGGGCCGAATGAGCAGTTCTTC
>NA|TRBV9|TRBJ1-6|NA
CASSSSTRGWGILDSPLHF
TGTGCCAGCAGCTCCTCAACCCGGGGGTGGGGAATTTTGGATTCACCCCTCCACTTT
>NA|TRBV27|TRBJ2-7|NA
CASSFSGGREQYF
TGTGCCAGCAGTTTTTCCGGGGGAAGGGAGCAGTACTTC
>TRBD2|TRBV7-9|TRBJ2-1|NA
CASTAFAGGHEQFF
TGTGCCAGCACGGCGTTTGCGGGAGGGCATGAGCAGTTCTTC
>TRBD1|TRBV6-5|TRBJ1-2|NA
CASRSTGGLGYGYTF
TGTGCCAGCAGGTCAACAGGGGGCCTTGGTTATGGCTACACCTTC
>TRBD2|TRBV19|TRBJ2-1|NA
CASKALRELRRGDYNEQFF
TGTGCCAGTAAGGCGCTCCGGGAACTTCGGCGGGGGGATTACAATGAGCAGTTCTTC
>TRBD1|TRBV5-1|TRBJ2-3|NA
CASRTGGTRTDTQYF
TGCGCCAGCAGAACAGGGGGAACTCGCACAGATACGCAGTATTTT
>NA|TRBV9|TRBJ2-7|NA
CASSGDFSYEQYF
TGTGCCAGCAGTGGAGACTTCTCCTACGAGCAGTACTTC
>TRBD1|TRBV9|TRBJ2-7|NA
CASSVGMDRAYEQYF
TGTGCCAGCAGCGTGGGTATGGACAGGGCCTACGAGCAGTACTTC
>TRBD1|TRBV29-1|TRBJ1-2|NA
CSVEDPQGAGYGYTF
TGCAGCGTTGAAGATCCTCAGGGGGCGGGCTATGGCTACACCTTC
>TRBD2|TRBV27|TRBJ2-7|once
CASSLSRPGLAAYEQYF
TGTGCCAGCAGTTTATCCCGCCCGGGACTAGCGGCCTACGAGCAGTACTTC
>TRBD2|TRBV5-1|TRBJ2-7|NA
CASSPASSGSYEQYF
TGCGCCAGCAGCCCCGCGTCTAGCGGGAGCTACGAGCAGTACTTC
>NA|TRBV29-1|TRBJ2-1|NA
CSVNELGGWGNEQFF
TGCAGCGTTAACGAATTAGGGGGATGGGGAAATGAGCAGTTCTTC
>NA|TRBV28|TRBJ1-1|NA
CASSAGRMNTEAFF
TGTGCCAGCAGTGCGGGACGGATGAACACTGAAGCTTTCTTT
>NA|TRBV4-2|TRBJ1-4|NA
CASSQHQGLNEKLFF
TGTGCCAGCAGCCAACACCAGGGTCTTAATGAAAAACTGTTTTTT